This T cell receptor (beta chain) was sequenced during a study of cytomegalovirus exposure and HLA in healthy donors listed by TCRdb under 2017. With respect to the entire study: In an earlier analysis of some 610 of the donors, 276 Gb of sequence data and 117 million unique TCR beta sequences from approximately 180 million T cells were reported. Among roughly 370 genotyped donors of the cohort, an average of approximately 250,000 unique TCR beta nucleotide sequences were sequenced per donor, 15% to 20% of them non-productive. Using immunosequencing, the study profiled T cell repertoires from 550 to 750 subjects and related those repertoires to cytomegalovirus serostatus. Approximately 310 gigabases of sequencing data and approximately 92 million unique TCR sequences made up an early release that covered 640 HLA-typed donors. Donor age, sex, ethnicity and CMV serostatus were compiled together with the repertoire data. The aim of the study was to test whether cataloging public T cell receptors could identify signatures of past pathogen exposure. Roughly 5 DR-DQ haplotypes were handled as single units for association and clustering, since linkage in the cohort was strong. Every discovery cohort repertoire had been produced on one sequencing platform. Of the roughly 410 genotyped donors, 81% were placed in the genetic ancestry cluster associated with self-reported Caucasian donors. Rather than drawing on any new phenotypic data, the later analysis identified candidate immune exposures from TCR beta sequences and the way those sequences occurred across donors. A later analysis re-analyzed previously published TCR beta repertoires from approximately 670 donors and added high-resolution HLA genotyping to study TCR occurrence patterns. The number of donors typed differed by locus, with 629-630 for A, B, C, DRB1 and DQB1, around 520 for DQA1, some 570 for DPA1, and around 430 for DPB1. To predict cytomegalovirus infection status, the study brought together high-throughput TCR immunosequencing, statistical association of individual TCRs with disease status, and machine learning. HLA typing covered class I and class II loci at four-digit resolution. In an earlier analysis of around 540 of the donors, high-throughput TCR beta sequencing was used to judge whether each TCR beta V gene segment behaved as functional or pseudogenic. Genome-wide SNP genotypes for about 55% of the 666 donors were used in a later genetic analysis, which treated that subset as a discovery cohort. Along with the roughly 700-subject first cohort, a separate validation cohort of some 130 different subjects was used. What the work shows at the level of the full study, not this receptor alone: Several of the top co-occurrence clusters appeared to be linked to parvovirus B19, influenza, CMV and Epstein-Barr virus, according to a later analysis. A further reported finding was that TCR beta sequences accurately predicted the HLA-A and HLA-B alleles for most subjects in the first cohort. A later analysis associated 15,000 to 20,000 TCR beta sequences with specific HLA alleles at a false discovery rate of 0.05. Most CMV-associated TCR beta chains appeared to be HLA-restricted in a later analysis, and the HLA associations seemed to be driven largely by CMV exposure. A cluster of highly shared sequence variants was judged likely to represent a technical artifact of the sequencing pipeline. Most TCR sequences were observed very rarely across donors, whereas some public TCRs were present in many individuals. The only immune exposure information available for the cohort was CMV serostatus. In a later analysis, HLA-associated TCR beta chains showed more clonal expansion and lower generation probabilities than non-associated chains that were equally common. When HLA alleles, especially DR and DQ, strongly co-occurred, attributing TCR associations to individual alleles was difficult. According to the authors, the approach could potentially be generalized to other disease states and immunological phenotypes. In an earlier analysis of some 640 of the donors, most TCR beta V segments were observed in productive rearrangements about 87% or about 30% of the time, broadly matching IMGT annotations. Presence/absence analyses assumed roughly uniform sequencing depth across donors, an assumption that may not hold. About 17 rarely observed V segments, including chromosome 9 orphons, were excluded from the earlier analysis of a few hundred of the donors because counts were too low. The classifier was reported to diagnose cytomegalovirus status with high specificity and sensitivity in both the original cohort and the validation cohort. Because the 87-base-pair reads could not distinguish some IMGT-functional V segments, including TRBV6-2 and TRBV6-3, those segments were excluded. In the study, approximately 150 TCR beta chains were listed as associated with cytomegalovirus. V-gene and J-gene trimming of TCR beta chains was associated with a missense DCLRE1C variant in a later genetic analysis, and the association was replicated in an independent cohort. A later analysis found that TCR association rates varied across HLA loci, with DRB1 alleles showing the most associated TCRs and HLA-C alleles the fewest. Because some donors lacked HLA typing at each locus, the association tests relied only on the typed subset. Linkage disequilibrium might explain the correlated functional status among segregating V segments, but an unknown experimental factor could not be excluded. In this cohort, only TCR beta chains were sequenced, and detectable features were limited by the absence of alpha or paired-chain data. Compared with the approximately 720-donor mean, donors in an Asian-associated ancestry cluster had fewer N-insertions in productive TCRs, according to a later genetic analysis. In vitro tests confirmed that three of the cytomegalovirus-associated TCR beta chains recognize cytomegalovirus antigens.

V trim: 2 bases; J trim: 0 bases; unmatched bases: 6. The CDR3 has 18 amino acids, counting the end cysteine and phenylalanine. Of the read, only the CDR3 DNA is kept; its 54 bases are in frame from base 1. CDR1 SGHNT and CDR2 YYREEE were looked up in the germline V gene (reference sequence). The library was made by the immunoSEQ multiplex PCR assay. For the multiplex PCR, a mixture combining 60 forward primers for TCR Vbeta segments and 13 reverse primers for TCR Jbeta segments was used. Amplification of the CDR3 region of rearranged TCR beta genes was performed with a multiplex PCR assay on genomic DNA. The Illumina HiSeq System was used to sequence the amplified TCR beta libraries as 87-base-pair reads. The paper's data handling went like this. A later analysis tallied around 87 million unique TCR beta chains across the approximately 670 repertoires, and some 12 million of those chains were shared by two or more donors. Raw reads were error-corrected and collapsed into unique sequences by a nearest-neighbor algorithm in which closely related sequences were merged to remove PCR and sequencing errors. CDR3 sequences were aligned to IMGT reference sequences to assign V, D and J gene segments. For a sequence to be retained, a match of at least six nucleotides was required to both a V gene segment and a J gene segment. Rearrangements were called productive when the CDR3 lacked stop codons and stayed in frame with V and J; all others were non-productive. CDR3 was defined by IMGT convention, running from the second conserved V-encoded cysteine to the conserved J-encoded phenylalanine. The earlier analysis of about 610 of the donors excluded any sequence lacking an unambiguous match to a single V gene segment. In an earlier analysis of some 590 of the donors, V segments were called functional above 56.7% productive rearrangements and were called segregating when the between-donor standard deviation exceeded 5%. A statistical classification framework was built for diagnosing cytomegalovirus status from the catalog of TCR beta chain sequences. In a later analysis, V and J genes were assigned by comparing TCR nucleotide sequences against IMGT/GENE-DB human TR gene sequences. In a later analysis, CDR3 sequences and most-parsimonious VDJ recombination scenarios were assigned using the TCRdist pipeline. A later analysis defined each TCR beta chain by its CDR3 amino acid sequence plus V-gene family, and excluded reads lacking a unique V-gene family. In a later analysis, fewer than 600 highly shared, low-generation-probability nucleotide sequences were removed to address suspected cross-contamination and a sequencing artifact. In a later analysis, a clonal expansion index for each public chain was calculated from normalized within-repertoire ranks of inferred template counts. In a later analysis, generation probabilities were computed using a VDJ recombination model fitted to out-of-frame rearrangements, and the results were checked against IGoR. A later analysis scored TCR-TCR, TCR-HLA and TCR-CMV co-occurrence with hypergeometric tests, applying a repertoire-size bias correction to TCR pairs. In a later analysis, false discovery rates were estimated by permuting HLA or CMV assignments 20 times. In a later analysis, co-occurring TCRs were grouped using DBSCAN, and TCRdist sequence similarity was added for clustering within HLA-allele-positive subsets. Repertoires with fewer than 30,000 or more than 120,000 public chains were left out of co-occurrence clustering, as were several repertoires with anomalous nucleotide sharing. This is the immuneACCESS table as TCRdb keeps it, with only in-frame sequences that have V and J called. A part of the clones is gone; compared with another copy, unresolved V genes explain less than half, and the rest is unexplained. The V and J calls and clone size are taken from that table; D and trimming were inferred from the DNA. This sample lists about 160,000 clones; under 90% were detected once. Approximately 1.9% of the sample is taken by the ten largest.

The cohort was made up of around 720 healthy bone marrow donors. Cohort members were all nominally healthy when sampled, although unrecorded immune exposures were likely present. The donor tested CMV seronegative and was one of the 352 seronegative cohort members. Each donor provided a peripheral blood sample, and peripheral blood mononuclear cells were used for TCR beta sequencing. The Qiagen DNeasy Blood Extraction Kit was used to extract genomic DNA from the blood cell samples. With respect to this clone: The specificity of this receptor is unknown. No clone much larger than this one lies a single base away; base qualities are absent.

Here the chain combines TRBV5-4 and TRBJ2-3; 13 bases in the junction line up with TRBD2. The source is a man aged 18 to 30 in good health and CMV-seronegative. The sequenced sample was PBMCs. This receptor carries the CDR3 CASSFPGTSGKSTDTQYF. The DNA is as follows: TGTGCCAGCAGCTTCCCCGGGACTAGCGGGAAGAGCACAGATACGCAGTATTTT.